These 12 T cell receptor beta chains share one sample of origin, sequenced in a study of blood T cell repertoires in COVID-19. Data came from immunoSEQ multiplex PCR; TCRdb stores just in-frame clones and leaves some out. Of some 240,000 clones detected, about 90% appear once; the ten largest clones hold 3% to 3.5%. Specimen: PBMCs or T cells enriched from blood (not recorded which). The receptors were sampled from a woman aged 40-49 years who had been exposed to COVID-19.

The V call is TRBV12-3 or TRBV12-4, the J call TRBJ2-4; perhaps TRBD2 as D (5 bases). The CDR3 loop spans 12 amino acids. Trimming took off 6 bases at V and 7 bases at J, with 10 bases between the two ends. The CDR3 sequence: CASSASMNIQYF. DNA of the CDR3: TGTGCCAGCAGCGCTAGCATGAACATTCAGTACTTC.

The J gene is TRBJ1-2, the V gene TRBV15; maybe TRBD1 (5 bases). V was pared by 0 bases and J by 5 bases, with 10 bases between. Germline CDR1 LNHNV, CDR2 YYDKDF (reference sequence). CDR3 length: 14 amino acids. CDR3 nucleotides: TGTGCCACCAGCAGAGAGCAGGGAGGGTATGGCTACACCTTC. This encodes CATSREQGGYGYTF. Supplemented by reference TRBV15 and TRBJ1-2, the full variable domain reads DAMVIQNPRYQVTQFGKPVTLSCSQTLNHNVMYWYQQKSSQAPKLLFHYYDKDFNNEADTPDNFQSRRPNTSFCFLDIRSPGLGDTAMYLCATSREQGGYGYTFGSGTRLTVV.

The V gene is TRBV5-4, the J gene TRBJ2-1, with TRBD1 matching 9 bases. The CDR3 length is 15 residues. J was trimmed by 8 bases and V by 4 bases; bases with no gene match: 10. CDR1 and CDR2 from the germline V gene are SGHNT and YYREEE (reference sequence). CDR3 DNA sequence: TGTGCCAGCAGCGAAGGGACAGGGTTAGAACATGAGCAGTTCTTC. It is translated as CASSEGTGLEHEQFF.

This chain links TRBV9 with TRBJ2-5; 7 bases align to TRBD2. The CDR3 runs to 17 residues. Germline V gene data show CDR1 as SGDLS and CDR2 as YYNGEE. The junction had 12 bases not matched to a gene; V was cut back by 0 bases and J by 4 bases. CDR3 protein: CASSVAREGTWVETQYF. CDR3 DNA: TGTGCCAGCAGCGTAGCGAGGGAGGGGACCTGGGTAGAGACCCAGTACTTC.

V gene TRBV9 combines with J gene TRBJ2-1; D call uncertain. The ends were cut back, 3 bases at V and 13 bases at J, with 8 bases in the middle. Germline loops: CDR1 SGDLS, CDR2 YYNGEE. This CDR3 comprises 10 residues. This CDR3 reads CASSAPCQFF. For the CDR3, the DNA is TGTGCCAGCAGCGCCCCCTGTCAGTTCTTC. Drawing the rest from reference TRBV9 and TRBJ2-1, the complete variable domain is DSGVTQTPKHLITATGQRVTLRCSPRSGDLSVYWYQQSLDQGLQFLIQYYNGEERAKGNILERFSAQQFPDLHSELNLSSLELGDSALYFCASSAPCQFFGPGTRLTVL.

The V gene is TRBV28, the J gene TRBJ1-5; no firm D call. The ends were cut back, 5 bases at V and 2 bases at J, with 22 bases in the middle. Germline assignment: CDR1 MDHEN and CDR2 SYDVKM. The CDR3 is 18 amino acids. The DNA of the CDR3 is TGTGCCAGCAGTGTGCCGACCCGAATGGGTGGAGGCAATCAGCCCCAGCATTTT. Residues: CASSVPTRMGGGNQPQHF.

The rearrangement joins TRBV14 to TRBJ2-3; 7 nucleotides line up with TRBD2. The germline V gene has CDR1 SGHDN and CDR2 FVKESK. V was clipped by 4 bases and J by 1 base; unmatched bases: 14. This CDR3 has 18 amino acids. CDR3 in amino acids: CASSPRRVTSARTDTQYF. CDR3 DNA sequence: TGTGCCAGCAGCCCTCGTAGGGTTACTAGCGCCCGCACAGATACGCAGTATTTT.

V is TRBV6-1 and J is TRBJ2-2, with D unresolved. CDR3 size: 16 residues. The germline V and J ends were trimmed by 3 bases and 0 bases, with 11 bases remaining between them. CDR1 is MNHNS, CDR2 SASEGT, per germline. CDR3 loop: CASSDRSISNTGELFF. In nucleotides, the CDR3 is TGTGCCAGCAGTGACAGGTCGATTTCGAACACCGGGGAGCTGTTTTTT.

The chain employs TRBV4-1 and TRBJ2-7; 8 bases are shared with TRBD1. The germline gives CDR1 MGHRA, CDR2 YSYEKL. Unmatched junction bases numbered 6, after V lost 1 base and J lost 4 bases. This CDR3 is 15 amino acids long. The CDR3 DNA sequence: TGCGCCAGCAGCCAAGGGCCGGGACAGGCTTACGAGCAGTACTTC. Translated, it gives CASSQGPGQAYEQYF.

In its sample, this clone was seen once. The genes are TRBV30 and TRBJ2-7, with TRBD1 matching 9 bases. The CDR3 is 13 residues long. Germline values: CDR1 GTSNPN, CDR2 SVGIG (reference sequence). The J segment lost 5 bases and the V segment lost 8 bases, leaving 10 bases of the junction unmatched. CDR3 region: CAAPGQGQHEQYF. The CDR3 DNA sequence: TGTGCCGCTCCGGGACAGGGTCAACACGAGCAGTACTTC.

The CDR3 sequence is CASSLGPGTGELFF. For the CDR3, the DNA is TGTGCCAGCAGCTTGGGTCCGGGTACCGGGGAGCTGTTTTTT. This chain uses TRBV5-6 with TRBJ2-2; D is unresolved. V was clipped by 0 bases and J by 5 bases, with 8 bases between them. In germline, CDR1 is SGHDT, CDR2 YYEEEE. The length of the CDR3 is 14 residues.

The chain uses TRBV3-1 (or the pseudogene TRBV3-2) and TRBJ1-2; TRBD1 matches 7 bases. This CDR3 region has 14 residues. Germline lookup yields CDR1 LGHDT and CDR2 YNNKEL (reference sequence). V trimming: 1 base; J trimming: 10 bases; junction bases outside the gene matches: 9. CDR3 region: CASSQASGGKFYTF. The CDR3 DNA is TGTGCCAGCAGCCAAGCTTCAGGGGGGAAATTCTACACCTTC.